This T cell receptor (beta chain) is drawn from a study of OX40 agonist ivuxolimab in advanced cancers. Whole-study findings and limits: On average, a greater number of expanded clones characterised CD8+ T cells relative to CD4+.

The CDR3 consists of 20 residues. Germline CDR1 reads LGHNA; CDR2 reads YSLEER. Germline trimming cut 2 bases from V and 2 bases from J; bases unmatched to any gene: 10. Using immunoSEQ multiplex PCR, the repertoire was profiled, and TCRdb retains in-frame clones only, with some absent. Here the sample spans some 42,000 clones, roughly four fifths being singletons. Details on this clone: The target antigen is unknown.

The sample was CD4+ or CD8+ T cells sorted from blood, taken in a trial of the OX40 agonist ivuxolimab. This TCR was recovered from an adult with an advanced solid tumor such as melanoma, head and neck, liver or kidney cancer. The V call is TRBV4-3, the J call TRBJ2-1, with 15 bases matching TRBD2. CDR3 amino acids: CASSQRTSGRAGTTYNEQFF. In DNA form, the CDR3 reads TGCGCCAGCAGCCAAAGGACTAGCGGGAGGGCCGGAACCACCTACAATGAGCAGTTCTTC.